Each of the 5 T cell receptor beta chains below was sequenced from the same sample in a study of blood T cells in healthy people across ages. A second PCR, run for about 7 to 11 cycles, used a sample-barcoded 5' primer plus a J-beta primer mix. TCRdb processed the 5' RACE reads anew with MiXCR; each CDR3 protein has one entry. The data hold roughly 1,100,000 distinct CDR3 sequences, with roughly 24% observed a single time. Another study also made use of these data, one on T cells of mothers and their children.

The sequenced sample consisted of blood. These TCRs come from a girl aged 2 to 9 in good health.

This clonotype was seen only a few times. The V call is TRBV27, the J call TRBJ1-1; no firm D call. The V end was cut by 5 bases, the J end by 0 bases, with 10 bases between. Germline V gene lookup returns CDR1 MNHEY and CDR2 SMNVEV (reference sequence). There are 14 residues in the CDR3. CDR3 in DNA: TGTGCCAGCAGTGAGAACATCATGAACACTGAAGCTTTCTTT. Its protein product is CASSENIMNTEAFF.

This sequence joins TRBV5-1 and TRBJ1-1; D uncertain. CDR1 is SGHRS, CDR2 YFSETQ, per germline. The V end lost 3 bases, the J end lost 4 bases, and 13 bases lay between the germline ends. This CDR3 has 14 amino acids. The CDR3 loop reads CASSSEPRSTEAFF. The CDR3 coding sequence is TGCGCCAGCAGCTCCGAACCAAGGAGCACTGAAGCTTTCTTT.

This clonotype showed up just a few times. This chain connects TRBV20-1 to TRBJ2-7; 8 bases align to TRBD2. Germline CDR1 is DFQATT and CDR2 is SNEGSKA (reference sequence). V lost 5 bases, J lost 2 bases, and 8 bases stayed unmatched. The CDR3 is 14 amino acids. CDR3 sequence reads: CSALRGRNAYEQYF. The CDR3 nucleotides are TGCAGTGCTCTCCGCGGGAGGAACGCCTACGAGCAGTACTTC.

The chain joins TRBV9 to TRBJ2-6; D remains unclear. This CDR3 region has 14 residues. V lost 2 bases and J 2 bases, leaving 5 bases between the germline ends. Germline values: CDR1 SGDLS, CDR2 YYNGEE. CDR3 DNA sequence: TGTGCCAGCAGCGTTATTGCTGGGGCCAACGTCCTGACTTTC. Amino acids: CASSVIAGANVLTF.

The sample holds a few counts of this clonotype. This chain joins TRBV6-1 and TRBJ1-4; possibly TRBD1 for D (5 bases). The CDR3 loop spans 13 amino acids. Germline assignment: CDR1 MNHNS and CDR2 SASEGT. The ends were cut back, 6 bases at V and 8 bases at J, with 13 bases in the middle. DNA of the CDR3: TGTGCCAGCAGGCACACGGGGGTGGAAAAACTGTTTTTT. Its protein is CASRHTGVEKLFF.